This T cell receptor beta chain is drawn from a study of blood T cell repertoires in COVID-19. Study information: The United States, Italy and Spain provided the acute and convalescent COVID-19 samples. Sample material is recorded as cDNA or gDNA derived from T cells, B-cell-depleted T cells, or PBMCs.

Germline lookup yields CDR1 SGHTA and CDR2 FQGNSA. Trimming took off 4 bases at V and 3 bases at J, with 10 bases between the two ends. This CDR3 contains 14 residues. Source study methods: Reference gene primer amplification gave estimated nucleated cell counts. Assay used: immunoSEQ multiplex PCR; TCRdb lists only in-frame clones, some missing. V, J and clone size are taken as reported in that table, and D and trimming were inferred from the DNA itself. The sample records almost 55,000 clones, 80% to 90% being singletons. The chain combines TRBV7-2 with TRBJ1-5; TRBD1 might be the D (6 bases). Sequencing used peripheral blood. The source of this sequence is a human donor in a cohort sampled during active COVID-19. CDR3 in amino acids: CASSYAGVNQPQHF. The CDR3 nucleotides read TGTGCCAGCAGCTACGCAGGGGTCAATCAGCCCCAGCATTTT.